At least ten counts were recorded for the clone carrying this T cell receptor (beta chain). The sample is drawn from a study of regulatory T cells in long-lasting Graves disease. Combining iRepertoire HTBI primers with Arm-PCR of CDR3 regions, the authors built TCR beta libraries. TCRdb re-derived calls from the multiplex PCR reads in MiXCR, one entry per CDR3 protein. The table has 450,000 to 700,000 distinct CDR3 sequences, 13% seen once. The CDR3 spans 14 residues. Trimming removed 3 bases at V and 4 bases at J, with 12 bases between. Germline V gene lookup returns CDR1 SGHNT and CDR2 YYREEE (reference sequence). Time point defined: newly diagnosed GD, antithyroid drugs for less than 3 months. PBMC RNA served as the TCR library source. These data were likewise used in another study, on T cells in Graves' hyperthyroidism and ophthalmopathy. That source notes: Lactation, pregnancy, other autoimmune disease or uncontrolled infection excluded patients. The HTBI primer set served for first-round RT-PCR of the TCR CDR3. Ophthalmopathy stood apart from stable hyperthyroidism in a 13 V-J model.

The TCR was taken from a man aged 25-40 years with Graves disease. The sequencing used peripheral blood mononuclear cells (PBMCs), collected at new diagnosis, from a patient treated with antithyroid drugs. The chain couples TRBV5-4 to TRBJ2-3; no reliable D call. CDR3: CASSSSSQADTQYF. The DNA for the CDR3 is TGTGCCAGCAGCTCTTCCAGTCAGGCAGATACGCAGTATTTT. Full variable domain (outside the CDR3, taken from reference TRBV5-4 and TRBJ2-3): ETGVTQSPTHLIKTRGQQVTLRCSSQSGHNTVSWYQQALGQGPQFIFQYYREEENGRGNFPPRFSGLQFPNYSSELNVNALELDDSALYLCASSSSSQADTQYFGPGTRLTVL.